These 3 T cell receptor beta chains were all obtained from the same sample, sequenced in a study of blood T cells in healthy people across ages. It was with a sample-barcoded 5' primer and a J-beta primer mix that a second PCR of roughly 7 to 12 cycles was run. From the 5' RACE reads, TCRdb called clonotypes with MiXCR, one entry per CDR3 protein. The sample lists 1.2 million to 1.5 million distinct CDR3 sequences; approximately 59% were seen once. Input material: blood. The receptors were gathered from a man younger than 30 in good health.

The chain is built from TRBV6-6 and TRBJ2-7, with 8 bases aligning to TRBD1. Per the germline V gene, CDR1 is MNHNY and CDR2 is SVGAGI (reference sequence). V lost 2 bases to trimming and J lost 0 bases; unmatched junction nucleotides: 9. The CDR3 has 17 amino acids. CDR3 residues: CASSYPQTGAHSYEQYF. As DNA, the CDR3 is TGTGCCAGCAGTTACCCTCAGACAGGGGCGCACTCCTACGAGCAGTACTTC.

This clonotype came up a few times. The gene calls are TRBV29-1 and TRBJ2-3; no clear D gene. Per the germline V gene, CDR1 is SQVTM and CDR2 is ANQGSEA. V lost 2 bases and J 0 bases, leaving 9 bases between the germline ends. The CDR3 has 14 residues. CDR3 sequence reads: CSVESRASTDTQYF. The CDR3 DNA sequence: TGCAGCGTTGAATCAAGAGCTAGCACAGATACGCAGTATTTT.

The chain uses TRBV4-2 and TRBJ2-7; 13 nucleotides align to TRBD2. The V gene end was trimmed by 0 bases and the J gene end by 5 bases; junction bases not matched to a gene: 4. The CDR3 totals 16 residues. Germline CDR1 is LGHNA and CDR2 is YNFKEQ. This CDR3 reads CASSQDWTSGGNEQYF. The CDR3 DNA follows: TGTGCCAGCAGCCAAGACTGGACTAGCGGGGGTAACGAGCAGTACTTC.